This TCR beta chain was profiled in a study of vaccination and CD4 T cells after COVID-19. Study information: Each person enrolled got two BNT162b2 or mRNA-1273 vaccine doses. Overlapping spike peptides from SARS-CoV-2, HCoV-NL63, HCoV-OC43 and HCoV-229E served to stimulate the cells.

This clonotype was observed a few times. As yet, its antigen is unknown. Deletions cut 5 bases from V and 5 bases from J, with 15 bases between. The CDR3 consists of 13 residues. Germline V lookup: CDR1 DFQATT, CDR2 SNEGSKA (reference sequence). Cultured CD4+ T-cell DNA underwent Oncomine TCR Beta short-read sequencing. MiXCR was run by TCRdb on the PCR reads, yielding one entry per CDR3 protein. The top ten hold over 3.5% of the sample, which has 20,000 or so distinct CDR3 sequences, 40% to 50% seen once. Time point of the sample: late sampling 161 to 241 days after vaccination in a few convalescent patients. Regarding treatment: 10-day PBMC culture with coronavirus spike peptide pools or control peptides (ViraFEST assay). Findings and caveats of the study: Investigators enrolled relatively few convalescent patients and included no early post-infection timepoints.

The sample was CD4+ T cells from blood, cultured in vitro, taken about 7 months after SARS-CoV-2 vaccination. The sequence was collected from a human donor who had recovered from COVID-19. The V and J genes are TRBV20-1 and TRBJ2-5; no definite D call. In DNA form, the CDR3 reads TGCAGTGCTTCAACCTCGTTTCGGGAGACCCAGTACTTC. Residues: CSASTSFRETQYF.